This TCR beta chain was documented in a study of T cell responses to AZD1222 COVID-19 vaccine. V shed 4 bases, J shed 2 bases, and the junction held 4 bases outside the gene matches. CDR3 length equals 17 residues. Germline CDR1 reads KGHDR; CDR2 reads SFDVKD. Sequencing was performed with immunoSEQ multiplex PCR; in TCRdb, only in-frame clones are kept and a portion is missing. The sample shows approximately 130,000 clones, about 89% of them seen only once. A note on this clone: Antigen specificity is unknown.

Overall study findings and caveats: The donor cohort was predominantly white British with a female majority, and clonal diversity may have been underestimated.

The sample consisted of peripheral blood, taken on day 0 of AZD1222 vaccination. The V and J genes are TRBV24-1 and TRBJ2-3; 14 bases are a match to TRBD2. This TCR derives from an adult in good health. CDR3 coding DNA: TGTGCCACCAGTGAACCGGGACTAGCGGGAGACACAGATACGCAGTATTTT. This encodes CATSEPGLAGDTDTQYF.